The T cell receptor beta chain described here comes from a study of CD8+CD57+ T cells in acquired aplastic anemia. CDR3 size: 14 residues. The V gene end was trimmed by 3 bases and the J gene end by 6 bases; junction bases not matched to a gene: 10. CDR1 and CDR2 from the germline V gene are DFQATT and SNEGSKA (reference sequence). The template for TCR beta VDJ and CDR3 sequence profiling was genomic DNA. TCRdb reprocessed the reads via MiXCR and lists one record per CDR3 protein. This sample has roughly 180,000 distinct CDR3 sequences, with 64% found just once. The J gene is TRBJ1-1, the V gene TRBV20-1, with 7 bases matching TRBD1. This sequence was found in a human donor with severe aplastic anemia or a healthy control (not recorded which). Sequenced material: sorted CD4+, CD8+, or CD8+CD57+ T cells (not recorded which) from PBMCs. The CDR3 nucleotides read TGCAGTGCTAGCCGTGGCGGGGACAGAGCTGAAGCTTTCTTT. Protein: CSASRGGDRAEAFF.